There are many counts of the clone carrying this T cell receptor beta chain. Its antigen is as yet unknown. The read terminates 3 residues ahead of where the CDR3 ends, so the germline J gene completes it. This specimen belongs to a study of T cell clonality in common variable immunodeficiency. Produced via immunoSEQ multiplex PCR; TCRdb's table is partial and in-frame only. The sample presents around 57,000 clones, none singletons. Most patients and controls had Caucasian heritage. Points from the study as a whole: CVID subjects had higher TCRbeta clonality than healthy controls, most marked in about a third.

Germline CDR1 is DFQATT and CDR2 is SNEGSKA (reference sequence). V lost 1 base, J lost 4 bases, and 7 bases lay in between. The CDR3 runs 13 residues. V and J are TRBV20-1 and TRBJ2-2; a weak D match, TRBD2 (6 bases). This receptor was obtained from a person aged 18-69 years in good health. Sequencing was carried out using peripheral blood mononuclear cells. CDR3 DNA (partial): TGCAGTGCTAGAGGGAGGGTCACCGGGGAG. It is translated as CSARGRVTGE. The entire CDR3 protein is CSARGRVTGELFF.